The T cell receptor beta chain under discussion was sequenced for a study of T cells in Graves' hyperthyroidism and ophthalmopathy. RNA transcripts yielded amplified TCR beta CDR3 regions. HTBI primers drove first-round RT-PCR of the TCR CDR3. TCRdb re-called the multiplex PCR reads through MiXCR, storing one row per CDR3 protein. The table shows under 450,000 distinct CDR3 sequences, with about 15% occurring only once. This clonotype has at least ten counts. Patients showing uncontrolled infection, other autoimmune disease, pregnancy or lactation were ineligible. Germline V gene lookup returns CDR1 DFQATT and CDR2 SNEGSKA (reference sequence). This CDR3 contains 13 residues. V trimming: 6 bases; J trimming: 4 bases; junction bases outside the gene matches: 6.

Sequencing was carried out using blood. This chain connects TRBV20-1 to TRBJ2-5; 9 nucleotides align to TRBD1. The receptor comes from a woman aged 18-35 years with Graves' hyperthyroidism. CDR3 protein: CSAVTGGAETQYF. The CDR3 coding sequence is TGCAGTGCGGTAACAGGGGGCGCAGAGACCCAGTACTTC.